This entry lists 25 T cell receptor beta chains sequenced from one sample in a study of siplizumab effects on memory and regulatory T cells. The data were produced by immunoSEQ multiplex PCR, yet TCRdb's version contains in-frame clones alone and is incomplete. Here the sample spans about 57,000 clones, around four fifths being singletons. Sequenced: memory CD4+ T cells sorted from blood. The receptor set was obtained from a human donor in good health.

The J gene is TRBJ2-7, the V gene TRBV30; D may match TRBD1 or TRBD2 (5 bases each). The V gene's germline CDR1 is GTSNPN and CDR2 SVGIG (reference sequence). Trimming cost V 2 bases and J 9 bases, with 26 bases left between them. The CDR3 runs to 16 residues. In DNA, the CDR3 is TGTGCCTGGAGTCGGGACCGCACCATCCTACGAATCGGGCAGTACTTC. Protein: CAWSRDRTILRIGQYF.

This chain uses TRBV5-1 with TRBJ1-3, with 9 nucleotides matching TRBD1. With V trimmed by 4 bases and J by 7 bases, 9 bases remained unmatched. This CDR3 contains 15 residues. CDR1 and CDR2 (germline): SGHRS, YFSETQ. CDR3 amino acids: CASSQGQGISNTIYF. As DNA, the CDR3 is TGCGCCAGCAGCCAGGGACAGGGTATTAGTAACACCATATATTTT.

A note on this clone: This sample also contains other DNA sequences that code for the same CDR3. In DNA form, the CDR3 reads TGTGCCAGCAGTTTATCGCAAGGGTTAGGAAACTATGGCTACACCTTC. Translation gives CASSLSQGLGNYGYTF. J is TRBJ1-2 and V is TRBV27; D call uncertain. This CDR3 region has 16 residues. The V gene lost 0 bases and the J gene lost 2 bases, with 13 bases spanning the gap. Germline V lookup: CDR1 MNHEY, CDR2 SMNVEV (reference sequence).

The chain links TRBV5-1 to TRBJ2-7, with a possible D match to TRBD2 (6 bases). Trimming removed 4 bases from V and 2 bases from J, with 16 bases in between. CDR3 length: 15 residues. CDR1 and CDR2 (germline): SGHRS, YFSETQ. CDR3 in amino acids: CASSHLSGSAYEQYF. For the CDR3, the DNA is TGCGCCAGCAGCCACCTCAGCGGGTCCGCCTACGAGCAGTACTTC.

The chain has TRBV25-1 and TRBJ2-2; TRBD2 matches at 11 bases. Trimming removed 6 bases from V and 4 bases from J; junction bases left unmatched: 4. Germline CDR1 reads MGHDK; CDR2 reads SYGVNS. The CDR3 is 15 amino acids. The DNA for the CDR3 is TGTGCCAGCAGGCTAGCGGGGGGAATCACCGGGGAGCTGTTTTTT. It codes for CASRLAGGITGELFF.

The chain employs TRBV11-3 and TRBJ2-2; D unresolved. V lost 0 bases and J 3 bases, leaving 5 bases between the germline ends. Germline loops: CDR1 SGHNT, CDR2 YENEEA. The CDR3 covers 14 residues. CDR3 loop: CASSLEGYTGELFF. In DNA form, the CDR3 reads TGTGCCAGCAGCTTAGAAGGTTACACCGGGGAGCTGTTTTTT.

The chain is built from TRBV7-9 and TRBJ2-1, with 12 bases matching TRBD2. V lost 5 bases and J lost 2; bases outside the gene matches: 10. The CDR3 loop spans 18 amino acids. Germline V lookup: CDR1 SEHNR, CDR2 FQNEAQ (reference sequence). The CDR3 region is CASSRLAGAHGAYNEQFF. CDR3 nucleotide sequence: TGTGCCAGCAGCCGACTAGCGGGAGCCCACGGGGCCTACAATGAGCAGTTCTTC. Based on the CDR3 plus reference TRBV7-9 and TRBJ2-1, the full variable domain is DTGVSQNPRHKITKRGQNVTFRCDPISEHNRLYWYRQTLGQGPEFLTYFQNEAQLEKSRLLSDRFSAERPKGSFSTLEIQRTEQGDSAMYLCASSRLAGAHGAYNEQFFGPGTRLTVL.

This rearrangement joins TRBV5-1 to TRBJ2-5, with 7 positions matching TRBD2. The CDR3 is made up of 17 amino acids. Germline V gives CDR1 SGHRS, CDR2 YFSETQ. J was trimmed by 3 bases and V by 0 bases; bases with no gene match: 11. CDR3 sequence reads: CASSLAFVGGGEETQYF. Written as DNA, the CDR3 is TGCGCCAGCAGCTTGGCCTTTGTCGGCGGGGGTGAAGAGACCCAGTACTTC.

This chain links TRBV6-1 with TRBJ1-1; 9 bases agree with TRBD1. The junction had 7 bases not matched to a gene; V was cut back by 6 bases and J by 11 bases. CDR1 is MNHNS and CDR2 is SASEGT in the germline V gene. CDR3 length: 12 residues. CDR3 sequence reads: CASRRQGVGAFF. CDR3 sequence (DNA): TGTGCCAGCAGAAGACAGGGGGTTGGCGCTTTCTTT.

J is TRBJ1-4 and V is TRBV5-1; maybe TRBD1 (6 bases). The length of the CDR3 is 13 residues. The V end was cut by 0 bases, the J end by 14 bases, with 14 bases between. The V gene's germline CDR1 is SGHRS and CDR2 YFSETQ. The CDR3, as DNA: TGCGCCAGCAGCTTGGAACAGGGAAGTTCGCTGTTTTTT. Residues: CASSLEQGSSLFF. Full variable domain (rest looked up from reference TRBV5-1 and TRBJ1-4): KAGVTQTPRYLIKTRGQQVTLSCSPISGHRSVSWYQQTPGQGLQFLFEYFSETQRNKGNFPGRFSGRQFSNSRSEMNVSTLELGDSALYLCASSLEQGSSLFFGSGTQLSVL.

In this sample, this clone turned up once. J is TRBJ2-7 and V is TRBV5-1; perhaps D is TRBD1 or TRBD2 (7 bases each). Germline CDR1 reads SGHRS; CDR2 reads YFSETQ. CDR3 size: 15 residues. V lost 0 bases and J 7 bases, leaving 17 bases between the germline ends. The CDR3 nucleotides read TGCGCCAGCAGCTTGGTATCCAGGGGGGGCTCGGAGCAGTACTTC. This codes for CASSLVSRGGSEQYF.

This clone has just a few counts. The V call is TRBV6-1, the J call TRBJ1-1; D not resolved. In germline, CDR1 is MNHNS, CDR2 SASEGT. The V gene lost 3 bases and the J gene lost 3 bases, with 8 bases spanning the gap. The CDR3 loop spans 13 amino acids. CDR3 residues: CASSELAYTEAFF. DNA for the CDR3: TGTGCCAGCAGTGAGCTGGCCTACACTGAAGCTTTCTTT.

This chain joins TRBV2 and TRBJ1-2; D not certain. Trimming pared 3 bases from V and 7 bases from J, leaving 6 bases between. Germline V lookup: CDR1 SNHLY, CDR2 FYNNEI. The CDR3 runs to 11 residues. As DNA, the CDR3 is TGTGCCAGCAGTGAGCGGGTTGGCTACACCTTC. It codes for CASSERVGYTF.

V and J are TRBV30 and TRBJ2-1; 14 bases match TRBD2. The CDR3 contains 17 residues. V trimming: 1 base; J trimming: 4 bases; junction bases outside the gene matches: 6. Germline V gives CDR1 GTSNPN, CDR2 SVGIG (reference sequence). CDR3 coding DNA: TGTGCCTGGAGTGCGACTAGCGGGAGGGGTGGGTACAATGAGCAGTTCTTC. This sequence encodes CAWSATSGRGGYNEQFF.

Here the CDR3 DNA reads TGTGCCAGCAGCTTGGGTCCGGAACAAGAGACCCAGTACTTC. As protein: CASSLGPEQETQYF. The chain links TRBV5-5 to TRBJ2-5; no clear D gene. The ends were cut back, 0 bases at V and 2 bases at J, with 8 bases in the middle. Germline-derived CDR1 and CDR2 are SGHKS and YYEKEE (reference sequence). The CDR3 extends over 14 amino acids.

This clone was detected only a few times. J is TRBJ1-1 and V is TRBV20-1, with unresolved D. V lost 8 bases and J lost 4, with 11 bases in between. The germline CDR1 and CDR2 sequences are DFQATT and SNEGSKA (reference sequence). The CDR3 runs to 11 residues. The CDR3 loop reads CSSSPGTEAFF. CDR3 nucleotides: TGCAGTTCATCTCCGGGCACTGAAGCTTTCTTT.

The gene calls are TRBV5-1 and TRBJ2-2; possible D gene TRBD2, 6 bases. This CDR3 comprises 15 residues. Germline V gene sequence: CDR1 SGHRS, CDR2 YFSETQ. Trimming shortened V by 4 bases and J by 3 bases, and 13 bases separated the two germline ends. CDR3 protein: CASSLRTGDTGELFF. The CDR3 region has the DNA TGCGCCAGCAGCCTTCGGACGGGAGACACCGGGGAGCTGTTTTTT.

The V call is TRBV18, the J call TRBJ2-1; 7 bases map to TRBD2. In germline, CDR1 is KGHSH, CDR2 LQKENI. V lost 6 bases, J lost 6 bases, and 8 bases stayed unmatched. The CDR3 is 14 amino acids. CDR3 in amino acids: CASSFSGTTNEQFF. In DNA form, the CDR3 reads TGTGCCAGCTCGTTTTCCGGGACTACCAATGAGCAGTTCTTC.

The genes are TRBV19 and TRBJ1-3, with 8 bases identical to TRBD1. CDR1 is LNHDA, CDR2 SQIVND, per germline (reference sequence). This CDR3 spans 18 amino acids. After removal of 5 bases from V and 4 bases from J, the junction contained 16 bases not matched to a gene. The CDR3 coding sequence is TGTGCCAGTAGTTTGACCCCAAATGGACAGGGCAGCGGAAACACCATATATTTT. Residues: CASSLTPNGQGSGNTIYF.

The CDR3 nucleotides read TGTGCCAGCAGCTTTTTAGGGATCGACGAGCAGTACTTC. It is translated as CASSFLGIDEQYF. V gene TRBV5-8 combines with J gene TRBJ2-7; D gene unclear. The V gene's germline CDR1 is SGHTS and CDR2 YDEGEE. Trimming left V 2 bases short and J 5 bases short, with 11 bases between. This CDR3 is built from 13 residues. The entire variable domain, with the rest obtained from reference TRBV5-8 and TRBJ2-7, is as follows: EAGVTQSPTHLIKTRGQQATLRCSPISGHTSVYWYQQALGLGLQFLLWYDEGEERNRGNFPPRFSGRQFPNYSSELNVNALELEDSALYLCASSFLGIDEQYFGPGTRLTVT.

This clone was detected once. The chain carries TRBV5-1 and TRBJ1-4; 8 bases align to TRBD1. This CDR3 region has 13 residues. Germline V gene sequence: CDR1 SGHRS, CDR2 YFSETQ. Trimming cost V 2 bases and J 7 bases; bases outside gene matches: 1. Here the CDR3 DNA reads TGCGCCAGCAGCTTCGGGACAGGTGAAAAACTGTTTTTT. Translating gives CASSFGTGEKLFF.

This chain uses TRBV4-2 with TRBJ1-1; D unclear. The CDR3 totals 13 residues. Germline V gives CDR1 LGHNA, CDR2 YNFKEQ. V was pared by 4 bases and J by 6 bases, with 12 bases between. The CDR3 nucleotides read TGTGCCAGCAGCCTCCGACAACTCGCTGAAGCTTTCTTT. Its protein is CASSLRQLAEAFF.

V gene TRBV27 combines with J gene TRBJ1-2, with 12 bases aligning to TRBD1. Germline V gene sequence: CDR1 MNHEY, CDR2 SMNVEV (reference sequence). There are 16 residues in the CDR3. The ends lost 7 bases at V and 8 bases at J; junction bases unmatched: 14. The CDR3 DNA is TGTGCCAGCACAAATTTGGGGACAGGGGGCGCGAAAGGCTACACCTTC. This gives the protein CASTNLGTGGAKGYTF.

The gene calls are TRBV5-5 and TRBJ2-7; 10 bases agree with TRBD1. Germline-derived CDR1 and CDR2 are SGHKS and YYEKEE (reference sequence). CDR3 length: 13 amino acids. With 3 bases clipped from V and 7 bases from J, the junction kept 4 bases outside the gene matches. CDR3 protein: CASSSRDRGEQYF. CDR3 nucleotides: TGTGCCAGCAGCTCCCGGGACAGGGGAGAGCAGTACTTC.

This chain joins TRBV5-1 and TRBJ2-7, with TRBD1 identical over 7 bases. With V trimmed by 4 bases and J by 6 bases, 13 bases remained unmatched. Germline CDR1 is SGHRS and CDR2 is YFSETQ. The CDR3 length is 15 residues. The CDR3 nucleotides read TGCGCCAGCAGCAGCCCGGACAGGAGGATCGGCGAGCAGTACTTC. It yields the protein CASSSPDRRIGEQYF.